This T cell receptor beta chain was found in a study of T cell responses to AZD1222 COVID-19 vaccine. Clones were read by immunoSEQ multiplex PCR, and TCRdb kept only the in-frame ones, dropping some. In the table there are approximately 110,000 clones, around 89% of which are singletons. The sequence came from an adult in good health. Sequences were derived from peripheral blood, sampled on day 0 of AZD1222 vaccination.

The CDR3 nucleotides are TGTGCCAGCTCACCGAACCTACCGGGACGCCCCGCGGGGACCCAGTACTTC. Translation gives CASSPNLPGRPAGTQYF. The chain couples TRBV18 to TRBJ2-5; D tentatively reads TRBD1 or TRBD2 (5 bases each). Trimming removed 3 bases from V and 7 bases from J, with 24 bases in between. Germline V gene lookup returns CDR1 KGHSH and CDR2 LQKENI. The CDR3 is 17 amino acids. The full variable domain, its missing parts supplied by reference TRBV18 and TRBJ2-5, is NAGVMQNPRHLVRRRGQEARLRCSPMKGHSHVYWYRQLPEEGLKFMVYLQKENIIDESGMPKERFSAEFPKEGPSILRIQQVVRGDSAAYFCASSPNLPGRPAGTQYFGPGTRLLVL.